The next 10 T cell receptor beta chains were all read from a single sample in a study of cytomegalovirus exposure and HLA in healthy donors. 13 Jbeta primers and 60 Vbeta primers were used for the PCR. Libraries were prepared by immunoSEQ multiplex PCR; TCRdb keeps only in-frame clonotypes and omits some of them. This sample carries approximately 120,000 clones, about 86% of them seen once, and the ten largest clones take roughly 2.3%. The sample taken for sequencing was PBMCs. Every receptor here comes from a woman aged 30 to 39 in good health and CMV-seronegative.

This chain links TRBV28 with TRBJ2-1; no definite D call. V was trimmed by 3 bases and J by 7 bases, leaving 10 bases between them. The CDR3 length is 13 residues. Germline assignment: CDR1 MDHEN and CDR2 SYDVKM. The CDR3 bases are TGTGCCAGCAGTTTCGAGACTCTGAATGAGCAGTTCTTC. Translated: CASSFETLNEQFF.

The chain recombines TRBV2 with TRBJ1-2; 8 bases are shared with TRBD1. Trimming cost V 5 bases and J 3 bases; bases outside gene matches: 8. CDR1 and CDR2 from the germline V gene are SNHLY and FYNNEI. This CDR3 spans 15 amino acids. The CDR3 region is CASSWGRTGHYGYTF. The CDR3 DNA reads TGTGCCAGCAGTTGGGGACGGACAGGGCACTATGGCTACACCTTC.

The chain carries TRBV19 and TRBJ1-1, with 7 bases aligning to TRBD1. The CDR3 totals 14 residues. V was clipped by 5 bases and J by 3 bases; unmatched bases: 6. Looked up from germline, CDR1 is LNHDA and CDR2 is SQIVND (reference sequence). CDR3 coding DNA: TGTGCCAGTAGTGAACAACAGGGGTACACTGAAGCTTTCTTT. Translation: CASSEQQGYTEAFF. The entire variable domain, with the rest obtained from reference TRBV19 and TRBJ1-1, is as follows: DGGITQSPKYLFRKEGQNVTLSCEQNLNHDAMYWYRQDPGQGLRLIYYSQIVNDFQKGDIAEGYSVSREKKESFPLTVTSAQKNPTAFYLCASSEQQGYTEAFFGQGTRLTVV.

The V and J genes are TRBV5-4 and TRBJ2-1, with 7 bases that match TRBD2. The germline CDR1 and CDR2 sequences are SGHNT and YYREEE (reference sequence). The CDR3 contains 17 residues. The J segment lost 4 bases and the V segment lost 4 bases, leaving 14 bases of the junction unmatched. CDR3 residues: CASSPRLAENLYNEQFF. The CDR3 DNA follows: TGTGCCAGCAGCCCCAGACTAGCTGAAAACCTTTACAATGAGCAGTTCTTC.

The chain is built from TRBV6-4 and TRBJ2-2; 8 bases are a match to TRBD1. The CDR3 sequence is 15 residues long. J lost 5 bases, V lost 6 bases, and 8 bases had no gene match. In germline, CDR1 is MRHNA, CDR2 SNTAGT. CDR3: CASRQGAGTTGELFF. In nucleotides, the CDR3 is TGTGCCAGCAGGCAGGGGGCCGGGACTACCGGGGAGCTGTTTTTT.

The V call is TRBV28, the J call TRBJ2-7, with D unclear. V lost 5 bases, J lost 4 bases, and 15 bases lay in between. The CDR3 is 14 amino acids. Per germline, CDR1 MDHEN and CDR2 SYDVKM. CDR3 in amino acids: CASSTTPVIYEQYF. CDR3 nucleotides: TGTGCCAGCAGTACCACACCCGTTATTTACGAGCAGTACTTC.

This clone was seen a single time. The rearrangement links TRBV11-2 to TRBJ1-2, with a weak D call TRBD1 (5 bases). V lost 0 bases to trimming and J lost 2 bases, with 13 bases between them. The CDR3 has 16 amino acids. Germline CDR1 SGHAT, CDR2 FQNNGV. As DNA, the CDR3 is TGTGCCAGCAGCTTAGAGGCTTGGAGGGGCAACTATGGCTACACCTTC. It encodes CASSLEAWRGNYGYTF.

This chain links TRBV27 with TRBJ2-7, with 12 bases identical to TRBD1. V shed 5 bases and J 5 bases; nucleotides not matched to a gene: 7. This CDR3 has 15 amino acids. Germline V gene sequence: CDR1 MNHEY, CDR2 SMNVEV (reference sequence). For the CDR3, the DNA is TGTGCCAGCAGTCTAACCGGGACAGGGGGCGACGAGCAGTACTTC. Protein product: CASSLTGTGGDEQYF.

The V gene is TRBV6-1, the J gene TRBJ2-1; weak D call: TRBD2 (6 bases). V lost 7 bases and J lost 4, with 17 bases in between. CDR3 length: 15 residues. In germline, CDR1 is MNHNS, CDR2 SASEGT. CDR3 sequence reads: CASTSGRTAYNEQFF. The CDR3 DNA sequence: TGTGCCAGCACGAGCGGGCGGACGGCGTACAATGAGCAGTTCTTC.

The chain is built from TRBV15 and TRBJ2-3; 8 nucleotides agree with TRBD2. This CDR3 is built from 18 residues. Germline CDR1 LNHNV, CDR2 YYDKDF (reference sequence). V was pared by 0 bases and J by 1 base, with 9 bases of the junction left unmatched. The CDR3 nucleotides read TGTGCCACCAGCAGAGACTACACAACAGCGGGGGGCACAGATACGCAGTATTTT. Its protein is CATSRDYTTAGGTDTQYF.